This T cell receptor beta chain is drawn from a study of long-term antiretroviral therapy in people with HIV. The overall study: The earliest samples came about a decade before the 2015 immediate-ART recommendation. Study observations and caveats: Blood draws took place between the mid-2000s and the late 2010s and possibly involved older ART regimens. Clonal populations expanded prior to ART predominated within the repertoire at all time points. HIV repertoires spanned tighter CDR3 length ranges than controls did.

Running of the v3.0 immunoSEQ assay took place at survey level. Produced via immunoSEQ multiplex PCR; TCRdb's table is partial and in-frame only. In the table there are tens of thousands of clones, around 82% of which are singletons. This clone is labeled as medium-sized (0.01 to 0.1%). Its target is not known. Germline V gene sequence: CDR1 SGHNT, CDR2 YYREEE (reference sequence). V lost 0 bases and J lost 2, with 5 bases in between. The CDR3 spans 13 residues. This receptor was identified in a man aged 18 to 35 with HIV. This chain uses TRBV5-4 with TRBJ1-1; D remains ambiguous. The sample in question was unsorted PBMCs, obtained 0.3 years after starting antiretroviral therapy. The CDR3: CASSLDFNTEAFF. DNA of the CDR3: TGTGCCAGCAGCTTGGACTTCAACACTGAAGCTTTCTTT.